This is a list of T cell receptor beta chains from one sample in a study of OX40 agonist ivuxolimab in advanced cancers. The method was immunoSEQ multiplex PCR; TCRdb's version includes in-frame clones alone and lacks a portion of them. The sample lists tens of thousands of clones; 87% were seen once. Sequencing used CD4+ or CD8+ T cells sorted from blood, obtained in a trial of the OX40 agonist ivuxolimab. Receptor source: an adult with an advanced solid tumor such as melanoma, head and neck, liver or kidney cancer. Both conserved end residues are part of each CDR3. Each record gives: V gene, D gene, J gene, clone size, CDR3 DNA, CDR3 protein. A D gene is named only where the DNA matches it firmly. A row's size may be missing; if present it is once, few, many or a size class.

TRBV5-4	TRBD1	TRBJ2-3	NA	TGTGCCAGCAGCTTGGAATTGGGACAGGGGGCCGCAGATACGCAGTATTTT	CASSLELGQGAADTQYF
TRBV10-2	NA	TRBJ1-5	NA	TGCGCCAGCAGTGAGTCGGGTCCACAGGGATCCCATCAGCCCCAGCATTTT	CASSESGPQGSHQPQHF
TRBV14	NA	TRBJ1-6	once	TGTGCCAGCAGTCTCAGGGAGGGGAGCTCCTATAATTCACCCCTCCACTTT	CASSLREGSSYNSPLHF
TRBV6-4	NA	TRBJ2-2	NA	TGTGCCAGCAGTGACCCCCGGCGAGGCAGGGAGAAGGGCGGGGAGCTGTTTTTT	CASSDPRRGREKGGELFF
TRBV29-1	NA	TRBJ2-5	NA	TGCAGCGTGTCCGGGGGACAAGAGACCCAGTACTTC	CSVSGGQETQYF
TRBV6-1	NA	TRBJ2-7	NA	TGTGCCAGCAGCTCAGAACTAGCCTCCTACGAGCAGTACTTC	CASSSELASYEQYF
TRBV7-2	TRBD1	TRBJ2-7	NA	TGTGCCAGCAGCCCCCGACAGGGGAACTACGAGCAGTACTTC	CASSPRQGNYEQYF
TRBV5-1	TRBD1	TRBJ2-2	NA	TGCGCCAGCAGCTTGGGGGTGACAGGGACCGGGGAGCTGTTTTTT	CASSLGVTGTGELFF
TRBV7-8	TRBD1	TRBJ2-2	NA	TGTGCCAGCACCCGGACAGGGGGATTTGACGGGGAGCTGTTTTTT	CASTRTGGFDGELFF
TRBV25-1	TRBD1	TRBJ2-5	NA	TGTGCCAGCAGGACAGGGGGAGAGACCCAGTACTTC	CASRTGGETQYF
TRBV30	NA	TRBJ2-3	once	TGTGCCTGGGGACAGCGGGCCCCAGATACGCAGTATTTT	CAWGQRAPDTQYF
TRBV7-3	NA	TRBJ2-2	once	TGTGCCAGCAGCTTAGACCGCCTGAACACCGGGGAGCTGTTTTTT	CASSLDRLNTGELFF
TRBV5-4	TRBD1	TRBJ1-2	NA	TGTGCCAGCAGCCAAAGGGACAGGGGGCATGGCTACACCTTC	CASSQRDRGHGYTF
TRBV6-1	NA	TRBJ1-4	few	TGTGCCAGCAGTGAAGGGAGGGGGATCGGAAAACTGTTTTTT	CASSEGRGIGKLFF
TRBV7-2	TRBD2	TRBJ2-5	NA	TGTGCCAGCAGCTTCCCACTAAGCGGGAGCGGAGAGACCCAGTACTTC	CASSFPLSGSGETQYF
TRBV19	TRBD1	TRBJ2-2	NA	TGTGCCAGTAGTATGAGGGGGCAGGTGGGCACCGGGGAGCTGTTTTTT	CASSMRGQVGTGELFF
TRBV29-1	TRBD1	TRBJ1-2	NA	TGCAGCGTTCTCCGGGACAGCTATGGCTACACCTTC	CSVLRDSYGYTF
TRBV9	NA	TRBJ1-4	NA	TGTGCCAGCAGCGCCCTTGGGACTTCTGAAAAACTGTTTTTT	CASSALGTSEKLFF